This T cell receptor beta chain was identified in a study of radiotherapy plus CTLA-4 blockade in lung cancer. Study at large: Objective responses arose in about 18% of patients, and 31% experienced disease control.

Study-wide results and limits: Tumor-derived TCR clones expanded in blood after radiotherapy plus ipilimumab. Early clonal dynamics of blood T cells, together with interferon-beta, were reported as the best response predictor.

The CDR3 spans 13 residues. The V end lost 4 bases, the J end lost 7 bases, and 11 bases lay between the germline ends. Germline CDR1 and CDR2: SGHVS and FNYEAQ. Generated by immunoSEQ multiplex PCR, the TCRdb table keeps only in-frame clones and is missing some. The data contain roughly 45,000 clones, roughly 60% of them singletons. Those with chemo-refractory metastatic non-small-cell lung cancer were treated with focal radiation combined with CTLA-4 blockade using ipilimumab. Remarks on this clone: The antigen is unknown.

The specimen was peripheral blood, collected from a patient treated with radiotherapy plus ipilimumab. The receptor comes from a human donor with non-small cell lung cancer who had a partial response to radiotherapy plus ipilimumab. The gene calls are TRBV7-6 and TRBJ2-1; perhaps TRBD2 as D (6 bases). The CDR3 nucleotides are TGTGCCAGCAGCTCGGGACTTGGGAATGAGCAGTTCTTC. Protein product: CASSSGLGNEQFF.